The clone carrying this T cell receptor (beta chain) was counted a few times. The antigen remains unidentified. Sequencing was performed with immunoSEQ multiplex PCR; in TCRdb, only in-frame clones are kept and a portion is missing. The sample has approximately 44,000 clones; approximately 70% are singletons. The V end was cut by 6 bases, the J end by 1 base, with 14 bases between. This CDR3 has 15 residues. Germline V CDR1 and CDR2: SNHLY, FYNNEI. The data are from a study of vaccination effects on CD4 cells after COVID-19. ViraFEST assay sequencing came after antigen-specific CD4+ T cells were expanded with viral peptide pools. Following culture for about 11 days, CD4+ T cells were isolated. Testing of the vaccine recipients showed negative nucleocapsid antibodies and no prior SARS-CoV-2 infection. The culture medium for a few million PBMC per well included roughly 10 IU/ml IL-2 and 8.5 to 10 ug/ml peptides. Half of the medium was exchanged for IL-2 medium on both days 3 and 7.

Sequencing used CD4+ T cells from PBMCs cultured with HCoV-OC43 spike peptides, obtained before COVID-19 vaccination. Documented subset: HCoV-OC43 spike overlapping peptide pool stimulation. This clonotype was sampled from a human donor who received a COVID-19 vaccine. The J gene is TRBJ2-3, the V gene TRBV2; TRBD1 might be the D (6 bases). CDR3 nucleotides: TGTGCCAGCAGGCCCTTACAGGGAGGCACAGATACGCAGTATTTT. This gives the protein CASRPLQGGTDTQYF.